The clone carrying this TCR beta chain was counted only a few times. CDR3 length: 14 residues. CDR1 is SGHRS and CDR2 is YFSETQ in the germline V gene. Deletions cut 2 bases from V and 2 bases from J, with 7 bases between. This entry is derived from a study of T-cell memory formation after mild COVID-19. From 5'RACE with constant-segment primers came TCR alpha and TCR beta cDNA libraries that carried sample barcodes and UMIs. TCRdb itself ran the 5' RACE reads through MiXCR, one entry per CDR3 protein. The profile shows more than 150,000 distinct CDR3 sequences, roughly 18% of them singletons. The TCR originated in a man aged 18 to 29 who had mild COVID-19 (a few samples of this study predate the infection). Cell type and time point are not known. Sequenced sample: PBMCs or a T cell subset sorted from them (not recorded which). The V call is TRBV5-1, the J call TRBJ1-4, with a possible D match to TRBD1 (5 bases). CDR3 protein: CASSFDSTNEKLFF. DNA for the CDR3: TGCGCCAGCAGCTTCGACAGCACTAATGAAAAACTGTTTTTT. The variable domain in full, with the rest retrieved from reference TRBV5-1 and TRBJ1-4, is KAGVTQTPRYLIKTRGQQVTLSCSPISGHRSVSWYQQTPGQGLQFLFEYFSETQRNKGNFPGRFSGRQFSNSRSEMNVSTLELGDSALYLCASSFDSTNEKLFFGSGTQLSVL.